This is a list of T cell receptor beta chains from one sample in a study of blood T cells in healthy people across ages. TCRdb reprocessed the 5' RACE reads via MiXCR and lists one record per CDR3 protein. The sample carries hundreds of thousands of distinct CDR3 sequences, 20% to 30% recorded once. These same data were also listed under a study on T cells of mothers and their children.

Sequencing was carried out using blood. These receptors all stem from a boy aged 5-17 years in good health. CDR3s include the opening cysteine and the closing phenylalanine or tryptophan. Fields, in order: D gene, clone size, V gene, J gene, CDR3 DNA, CDR3 protein. The D gene is left open where the match is weak. Size values are once, few and many counts, or a class for expanded clones, and some rows have none.

d_gene: NA
abundance: few
v_gene: TRBV20-1
j_gene: TRBJ1-5
CDR3nt: TGCAGTGCTAGCGTGGCCCGGGCCCGCAATCAGCCCCAGCATTTT
CDR3aa: CSASVARARNQPQHF

d_gene: TRBD1
abundance: few
v_gene: TRBV5-1
j_gene: TRBJ2-1
CDR3nt: TGCGCCAGCGGGACAGGGGTATCCAATGAGCAGTTCTTC
CDR3aa: CASGTGVSNEQFF

d_gene: TRBD1
abundance: few
v_gene: TRBV7-2
j_gene: TRBJ2-7
CDR3nt: TGTGCCAGCAGCTCGCACAGGGGGCGGGGAAGCTACGAGCAGTACTTC
CDR3aa: CASSSHRGRGSYEQYF

d_gene: NA
abundance: NA
v_gene: TRBV4-1
j_gene: TRBJ2-5
CDR3nt: TGCGCCAGCAGCCAGCCCACTAGGGGAGAGACCCAGTACTTC
CDR3aa: CASSQPTRGETQYF

d_gene: NA
abundance: few
v_gene: TRBV21-1
j_gene: TRBJ2-7
CDR3nt: TGTGCCAGCCACCCTACCGTTACGGGACAGCTCTACGAGCAGTACTTC
CDR3aa: CASHPTVTGQLYEQYF

d_gene: NA
abundance: NA
v_gene: TRBV27
j_gene: TRBJ2-5
CDR3nt: TGTGCCAGCAGTTTAATATGGGCTAGTTATCCTCGGGACCAGTACTTC
CDR3aa: CASSLIWASYPRDQYF

d_gene: TRBD1
abundance: many
v_gene: TRBV6-5
j_gene: TRBJ1-4
CDR3nt: TGTGCCAGCAGTTCAAACAGGGGTGAAAAACTGTTTTTT
CDR3aa: CASSSNRGEKLFF

d_gene: NA
abundance: NA
v_gene: TRBV12-3/TRBV12-4
j_gene: TRBJ1-2
CDR3nt: TGTGCCAGCAGTTTAGGTTTTGTCGGCGGCTACACCTTC
CDR3aa: CASSLGFVGGYTF

d_gene: TRBD2
abundance: NA
v_gene: TRBV7-2
j_gene: TRBJ2-7
CDR3nt: TGTGCCAGCAGCTCTAGCGGGACCGAGTACGAGCAGTACTTC
CDR3aa: CASSSSGTEYEQYF

d_gene: NA
abundance: few
v_gene: TRBV6-2/TRBV6-3
j_gene: TRBJ1-5
CDR3nt: TGTGCCAGCAGCCCCACAGGGTATAGCAATCAGCCCCAGCATTTT
CDR3aa: CASSPTGYSNQPQHF

d_gene: NA
abundance: NA
v_gene: TRBV14
j_gene: TRBJ2-5
CDR3nt: TGTGCCAGCAGCCAAGATTCGCCTGGTAAAGAGACCCAGTACTTC
CDR3aa: CASSQDSPGKETQYF

d_gene: NA
abundance: NA
v_gene: TRBV18
j_gene: TRBJ2-7
CDR3nt: TGTGCCAGCTCTCTTCGGACGGAATCCTACGAGCAGTACTTC
CDR3aa: CASSLRTESYEQYF

d_gene: TRBD1
abundance: NA
v_gene: TRBV27
j_gene: TRBJ1-1
CDR3nt: TGTGCCAGCAGGGGACAGGGGGAGACTGAAGCTTTCTTT
CDR3aa: CASRGQGETEAFF

d_gene: NA
abundance: many
v_gene: TRBV28
j_gene: TRBJ1-4
CDR3nt: TGTGCCAGCAGTTTTAATTCGAATGAAAAACTGTTTTTT
CDR3aa: CASSFNSNEKLFF

d_gene: TRBD2
abundance: few
v_gene: TRBV4-2
j_gene: TRBJ2-3
CDR3nt: TGTGCCAGCAGCCAAGGACTAGCGGGAGGGCCAGATACGCAGTATTTT
CDR3aa: CASSQGLAGGPDTQYF

d_gene: NA
abundance: few
v_gene: TRBV4-1
j_gene: TRBJ2-5
CDR3nt: TGCGCCAGCAGCCAGGCGAGACAGAAGAATCAAGAGACCCAGTACTTC
CDR3aa: CASSQARQKNQETQYF

d_gene: NA
abundance: few
v_gene: TRBV2
j_gene: TRBJ2-5
CDR3nt: TGTGCCAGCAGTGAAAGGGCTTTTTCAGAGACCCAGTACTTC
CDR3aa: CASSERAFSETQYF

d_gene: NA
abundance: NA
v_gene: TRBV12-3/TRBV12-4
j_gene: TRBJ1-4
CDR3nt: TGTGCCAGCAGTCTACAGGCAAATAATGAAAAACCGTTTTTT
CDR3aa: CASSLQANNEKPFF

d_gene: NA
abundance: many
v_gene: TRBV20-1
j_gene: TRBJ2-4
CDR3nt: TGCAGTGCTATATTGATAGCCAAAAACATTCAGTACTTC
CDR3aa: CSAILIAKNIQYF

d_gene: NA
abundance: few
v_gene: TRBV9
j_gene: TRBJ1-4
CDR3nt: TGTGCCAGCAGCCCCTCGGCTCCGCCAGGCGAAAAACTGTTTTTT
CDR3aa: CASSPSAPPGEKLFF

d_gene: NA
abundance: NA
v_gene: TRBV29-1
j_gene: TRBJ2-3
CDR3nt: TGCAGCGTCGGGGATGGGGCTGATACGCAGTATTTT
CDR3aa: CSVGDGADTQYF

d_gene: TRBD2
abundance: NA
v_gene: TRBV29-1
j_gene: TRBJ2-1
CDR3nt: TGCAGCACGACTAGCGGGAGTCGTGAGCAGTTCTTC
CDR3aa: CSTTSGSREQFF

d_gene: TRBD1
abundance: NA
v_gene: TRBV20-1
j_gene: TRBJ2-3
CDR3nt: TGCAGTGCTAGACGCTTAGACAGGGGGGTGAAGACGCAGTATTTT
CDR3aa: CSARRLDRGVKTQYF

d_gene: NA
abundance: NA
v_gene: TRBV4-3
j_gene: TRBJ2-7
CDR3nt: TGCGCCAGCAGCCAAGAGAGGGACACTTCCTACGAGCAGTACTTC
CDR3aa: CASSQERDTSYEQYF

d_gene: TRBD2
abundance: NA
v_gene: TRBV20-1
j_gene: TRBJ2-1
CDR3nt: TGCAGTGCTAGAGGTTTAGCGGGGACAAATGAGCAGTTCTTC
CDR3aa: CSARGLAGTNEQFF

d_gene: TRBD2
abundance: few
v_gene: TRBV12-3/TRBV12-4
j_gene: TRBJ2-5
CDR3nt: TGTGCCAGCAGCCTGGGGGGGTGGGCCCAGTACTTC
CDR3aa: CASSLGGWAQYF

d_gene: NA
abundance: NA
v_gene: TRBV4-3
j_gene: TRBJ1-4
CDR3nt: TGCGCCAGCAGCGGGCCGAGGGGAGTTCGCGGTGAAAAACTGTTTTTT
CDR3aa: CASSGPRGVRGEKLFF

d_gene: TRBD1
abundance: NA
v_gene: TRBV4-2
j_gene: TRBJ2-2
CDR3nt: TGTGCCAGCAGCCAACCCGGACAGGGCGCGAACACCGGGGAGCTGTTTTTT
CDR3aa: CASSQPGQGANTGELFF

d_gene: TRBD2
abundance: few
v_gene: TRBV5-5
j_gene: TRBJ2-1
CDR3nt: TGTGCCAGTTTAGCGGGAGGTCTAGGAAATGAGCAGTTCTTC
CDR3aa: CASLAGGLGNEQFF

d_gene: NA
abundance: NA
v_gene: TRBV29-1
j_gene: TRBJ2-5
CDR3nt: TGCAGCGTTATTGGAGGGGGAGGGCCCTCATTTGTGATGGAGACCCAGTACTTC
CDR3aa: CSVIGGGGPSFVMETQYF

d_gene: NA
abundance: few
v_gene: TRBV5-6
j_gene: TRBJ1-2
CDR3nt: TGTGCCAGCAGGCTTCCGGGAAGTCACTCGGGCTACACCTTC
CDR3aa: CASRLPGSHSGYTF

d_gene: TRBD2
abundance: NA
v_gene: TRBV20-1
j_gene: TRBJ2-7
CDR3nt: TGCAGTGCAGCCGGGACTAGCGGGAGGGCCTACGAGCAGTACTTC
CDR3aa: CSAAGTSGRAYEQYF

d_gene: TRBD2
abundance: NA
v_gene: TRBV12-3/TRBV12-4
j_gene: TRBJ2-1
CDR3nt: TGTGCCAGCAGAGGACTAGCGTACAATGAGCAGTTCTTC
CDR3aa: CASRGLAYNEQFF

d_gene: TRBD2
abundance: few
v_gene: TRBV29-1
j_gene: TRBJ2-3
CDR3nt: TGCAGCGTTGAAAGGAGGCTAGCGGGAGTCACAGATACGCAGTATTTT
CDR3aa: CSVERRLAGVTDTQYF

d_gene: NA
abundance: NA
v_gene: TRBV21-1
j_gene: TRBJ1-1
CDR3nt: TGTGCCAGCAGCAAAGTCCCCGGGACAGATGAAGCTTTCTTT
CDR3aa: CASSKVPGTDEAFF

d_gene: NA
abundance: few
v_gene: TRBV4-3
j_gene: TRBJ2-5
CDR3nt: TGCGCCAGCAGCCAAGGAACCGGGACCCTAGAGACCCAGTACTTC
CDR3aa: CASSQGTGTLETQYF

d_gene: NA
abundance: few
v_gene: TRBV28
j_gene: TRBJ2-1
CDR3nt: TGTGCCACCCAGTTCGGCAGCGGGTTACAGTTCTTC
CDR3aa: CATQFGSGLQFF

d_gene: NA
abundance: many
v_gene: TRBV27
j_gene: TRBJ2-7
CDR3nt: TGTGCCAGCAGCCGACAGAGAGCCTACGAGCAGTACTTC
CDR3aa: CASSRQRAYEQYF

d_gene: TRBD1
abundance: few
v_gene: TRBV6-6
j_gene: TRBJ2-5
CDR3nt: TGTGCCAGCATCGACAGGGGTATGGCAGAGACCCAGTACTTC
CDR3aa: CASIDRGMAETQYF

d_gene: NA
abundance: NA
v_gene: TRBV27
j_gene: TRBJ1-4
CDR3nt: TGTGCCAGCAGTTTAGGGCCGGATGGGGAAAAACTGTTTTTT
CDR3aa: CASSLGPDGEKLFF

d_gene: TRBD2
abundance: few
v_gene: TRBV7-2
j_gene: TRBJ2-1
CDR3nt: TGTGCCAGCAGAAGGGCCGCGGCGGGGGGATACAATGAGCAGTTCTTC
CDR3aa: CASRRAAAGGYNEQFF

d_gene: TRBD2
abundance: few
v_gene: TRBV20-1
j_gene: TRBJ2-5
CDR3nt: TGCAGTGCTAGAGCGGGGGGGCCTTGGGAGACCCAGTACTTC
CDR3aa: CSARAGGPWETQYF

d_gene: NA
abundance: NA
v_gene: TRBV14
j_gene: TRBJ2-5
CDR3nt: TGTGCCAGCAGCCTGAGGGGGAGGCCAGAGACCCAGTACTTC
CDR3aa: CASSLRGRPETQYF

d_gene: TRBD2
abundance: NA
v_gene: TRBV4-3
j_gene: TRBJ2-1
CDR3nt: TGCGCCAGCAGCCACGGGACTAGCGGAGTTTACAATGAGCAGTTCTTC
CDR3aa: CASSHGTSGVYNEQFF

d_gene: NA
abundance: NA
v_gene: TRBV5-6
j_gene: TRBJ1-1
CDR3nt: TGTGCCAGCAGCTTGTGGGTGTTGGGAAGTGAAGCTTTCTTT
CDR3aa: CASSLWVLGSEAFF